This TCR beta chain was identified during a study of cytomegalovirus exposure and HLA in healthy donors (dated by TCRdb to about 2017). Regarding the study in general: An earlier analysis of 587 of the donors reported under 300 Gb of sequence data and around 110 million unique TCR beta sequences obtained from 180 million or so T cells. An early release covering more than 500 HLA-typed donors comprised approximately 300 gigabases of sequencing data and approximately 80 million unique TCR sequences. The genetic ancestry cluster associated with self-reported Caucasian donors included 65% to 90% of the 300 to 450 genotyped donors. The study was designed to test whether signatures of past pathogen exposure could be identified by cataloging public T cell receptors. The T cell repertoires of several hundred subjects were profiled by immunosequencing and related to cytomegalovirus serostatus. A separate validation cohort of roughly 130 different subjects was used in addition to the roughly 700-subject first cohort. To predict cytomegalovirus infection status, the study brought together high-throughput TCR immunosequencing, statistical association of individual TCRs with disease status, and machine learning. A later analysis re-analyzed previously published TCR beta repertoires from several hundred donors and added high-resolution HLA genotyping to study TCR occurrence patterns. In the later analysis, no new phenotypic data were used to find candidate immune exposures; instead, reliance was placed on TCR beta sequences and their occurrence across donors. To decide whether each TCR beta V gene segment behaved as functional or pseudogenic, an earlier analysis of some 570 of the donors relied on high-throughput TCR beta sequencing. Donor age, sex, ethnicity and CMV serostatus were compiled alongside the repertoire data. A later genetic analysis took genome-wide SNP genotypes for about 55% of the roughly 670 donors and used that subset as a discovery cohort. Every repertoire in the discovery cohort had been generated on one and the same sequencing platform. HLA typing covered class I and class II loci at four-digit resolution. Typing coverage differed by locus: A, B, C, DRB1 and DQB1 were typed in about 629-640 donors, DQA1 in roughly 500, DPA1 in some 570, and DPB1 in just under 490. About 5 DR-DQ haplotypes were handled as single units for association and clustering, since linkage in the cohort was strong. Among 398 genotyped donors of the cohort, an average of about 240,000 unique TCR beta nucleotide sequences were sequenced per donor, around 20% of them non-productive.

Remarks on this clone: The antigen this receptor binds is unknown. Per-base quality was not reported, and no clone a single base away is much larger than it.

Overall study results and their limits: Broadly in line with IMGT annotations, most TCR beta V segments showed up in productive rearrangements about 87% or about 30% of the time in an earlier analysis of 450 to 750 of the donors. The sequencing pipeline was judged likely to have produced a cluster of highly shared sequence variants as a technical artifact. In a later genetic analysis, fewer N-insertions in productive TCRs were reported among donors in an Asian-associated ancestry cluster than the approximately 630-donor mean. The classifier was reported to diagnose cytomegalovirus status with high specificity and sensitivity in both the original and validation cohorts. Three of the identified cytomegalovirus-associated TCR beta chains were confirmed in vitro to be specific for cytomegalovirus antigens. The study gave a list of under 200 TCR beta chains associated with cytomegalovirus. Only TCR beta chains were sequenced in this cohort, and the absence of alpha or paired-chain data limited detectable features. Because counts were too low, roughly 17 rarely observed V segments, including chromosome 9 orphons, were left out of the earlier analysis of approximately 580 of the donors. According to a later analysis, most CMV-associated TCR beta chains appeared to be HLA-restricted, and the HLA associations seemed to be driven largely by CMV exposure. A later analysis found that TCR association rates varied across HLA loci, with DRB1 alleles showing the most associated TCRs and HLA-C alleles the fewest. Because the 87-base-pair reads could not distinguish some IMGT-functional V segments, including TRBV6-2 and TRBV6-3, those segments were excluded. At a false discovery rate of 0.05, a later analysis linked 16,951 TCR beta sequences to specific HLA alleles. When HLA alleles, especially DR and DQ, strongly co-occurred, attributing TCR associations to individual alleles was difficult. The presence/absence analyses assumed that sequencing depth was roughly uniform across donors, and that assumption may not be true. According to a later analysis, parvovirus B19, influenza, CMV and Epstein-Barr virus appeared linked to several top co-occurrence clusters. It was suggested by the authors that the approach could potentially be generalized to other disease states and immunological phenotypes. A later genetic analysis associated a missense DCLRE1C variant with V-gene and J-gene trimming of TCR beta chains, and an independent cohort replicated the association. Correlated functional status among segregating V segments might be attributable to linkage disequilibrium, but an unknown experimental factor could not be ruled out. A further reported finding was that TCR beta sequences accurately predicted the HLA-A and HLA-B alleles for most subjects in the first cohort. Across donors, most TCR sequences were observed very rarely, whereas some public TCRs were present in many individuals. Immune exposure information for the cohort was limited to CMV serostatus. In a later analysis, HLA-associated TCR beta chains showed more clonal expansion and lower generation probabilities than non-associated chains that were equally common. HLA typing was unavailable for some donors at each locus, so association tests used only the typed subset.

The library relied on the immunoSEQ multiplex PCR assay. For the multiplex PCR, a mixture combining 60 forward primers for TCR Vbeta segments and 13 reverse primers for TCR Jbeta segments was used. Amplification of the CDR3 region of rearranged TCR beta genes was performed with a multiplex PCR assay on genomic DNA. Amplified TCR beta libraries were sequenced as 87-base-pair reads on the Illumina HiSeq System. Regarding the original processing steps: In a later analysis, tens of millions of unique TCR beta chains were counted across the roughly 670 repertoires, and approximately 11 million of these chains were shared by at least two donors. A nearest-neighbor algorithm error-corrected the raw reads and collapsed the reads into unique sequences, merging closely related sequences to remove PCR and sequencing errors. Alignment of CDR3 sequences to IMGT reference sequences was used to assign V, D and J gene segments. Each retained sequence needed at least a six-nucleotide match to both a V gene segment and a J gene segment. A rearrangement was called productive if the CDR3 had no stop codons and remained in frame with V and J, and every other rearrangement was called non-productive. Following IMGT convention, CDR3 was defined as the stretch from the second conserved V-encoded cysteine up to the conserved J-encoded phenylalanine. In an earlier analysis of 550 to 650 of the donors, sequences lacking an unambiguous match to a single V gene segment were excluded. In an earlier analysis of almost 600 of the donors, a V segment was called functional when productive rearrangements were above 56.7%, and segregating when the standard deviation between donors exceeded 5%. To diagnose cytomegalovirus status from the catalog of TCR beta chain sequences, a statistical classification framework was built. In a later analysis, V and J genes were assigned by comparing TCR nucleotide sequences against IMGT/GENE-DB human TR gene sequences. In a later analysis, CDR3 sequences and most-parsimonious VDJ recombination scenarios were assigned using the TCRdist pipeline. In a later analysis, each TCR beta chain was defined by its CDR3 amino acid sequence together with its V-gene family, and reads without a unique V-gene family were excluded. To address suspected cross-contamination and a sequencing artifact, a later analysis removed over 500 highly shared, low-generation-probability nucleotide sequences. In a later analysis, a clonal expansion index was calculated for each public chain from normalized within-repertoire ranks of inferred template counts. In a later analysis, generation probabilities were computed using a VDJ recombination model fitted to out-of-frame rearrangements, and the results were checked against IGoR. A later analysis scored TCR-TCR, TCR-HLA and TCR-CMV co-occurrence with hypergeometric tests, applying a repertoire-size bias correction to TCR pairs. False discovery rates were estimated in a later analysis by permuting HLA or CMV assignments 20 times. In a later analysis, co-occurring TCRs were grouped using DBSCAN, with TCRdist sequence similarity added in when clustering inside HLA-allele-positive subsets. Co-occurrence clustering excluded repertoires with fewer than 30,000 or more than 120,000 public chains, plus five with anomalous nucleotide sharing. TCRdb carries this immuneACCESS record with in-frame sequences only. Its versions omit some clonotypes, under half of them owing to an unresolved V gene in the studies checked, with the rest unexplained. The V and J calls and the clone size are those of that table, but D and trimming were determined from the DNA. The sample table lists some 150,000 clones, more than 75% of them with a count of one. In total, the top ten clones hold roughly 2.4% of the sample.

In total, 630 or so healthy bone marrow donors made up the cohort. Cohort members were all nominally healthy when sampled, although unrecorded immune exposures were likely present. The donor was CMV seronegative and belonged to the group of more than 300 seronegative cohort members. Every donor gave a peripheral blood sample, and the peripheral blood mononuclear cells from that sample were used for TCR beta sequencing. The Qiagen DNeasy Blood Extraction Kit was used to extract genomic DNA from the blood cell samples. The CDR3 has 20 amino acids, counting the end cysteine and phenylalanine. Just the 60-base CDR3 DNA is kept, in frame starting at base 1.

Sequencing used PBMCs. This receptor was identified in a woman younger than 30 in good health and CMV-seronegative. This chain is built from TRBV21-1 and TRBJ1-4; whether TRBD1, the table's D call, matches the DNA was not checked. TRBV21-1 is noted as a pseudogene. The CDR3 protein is CASRPEGRGTGEATNEKLFF. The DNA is TGTGCCAGCAGACCCGAGGGGAGGGGGACAGGGGAAGCAACTAATGAAAAACTGTTTTTT.